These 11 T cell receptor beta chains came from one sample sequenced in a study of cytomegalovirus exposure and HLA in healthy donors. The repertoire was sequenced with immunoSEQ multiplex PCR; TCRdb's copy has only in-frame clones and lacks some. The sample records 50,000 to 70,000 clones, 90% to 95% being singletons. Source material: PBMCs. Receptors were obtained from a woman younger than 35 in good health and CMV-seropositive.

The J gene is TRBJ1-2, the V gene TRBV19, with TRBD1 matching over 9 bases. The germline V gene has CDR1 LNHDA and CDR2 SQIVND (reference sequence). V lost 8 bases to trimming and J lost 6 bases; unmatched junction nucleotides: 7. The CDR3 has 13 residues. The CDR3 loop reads CASSRDREDGYTF. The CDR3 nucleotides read TGTGCCAGTTCCCGGGACAGGGAGGATGGCTACACCTTC.

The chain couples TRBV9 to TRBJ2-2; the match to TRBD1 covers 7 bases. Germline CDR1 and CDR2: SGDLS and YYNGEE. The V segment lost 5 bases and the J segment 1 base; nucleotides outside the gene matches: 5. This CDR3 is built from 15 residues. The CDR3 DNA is TGTGCCAGCAGGCCGGGACAGCGGAACACCGGGGAGCTGTTTTTT. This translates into CASRPGQRNTGELFF. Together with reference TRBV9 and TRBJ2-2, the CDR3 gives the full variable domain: DSGVTQTPKHLITATGQRVTLRCSPRSGDLSVYWYQQSLDQGLQFLIQYYNGEERAKGNILERFSAQQFPDLHSELNLSSLELGDSALYFCASRPGQRNTGELFFGEGSRLTVL.

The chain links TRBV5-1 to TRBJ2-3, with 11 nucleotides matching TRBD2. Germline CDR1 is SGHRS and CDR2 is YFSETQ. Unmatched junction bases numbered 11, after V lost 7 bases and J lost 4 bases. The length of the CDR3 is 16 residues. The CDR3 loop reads CASHLNSGRAADTQYF. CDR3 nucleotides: TGCGCCAGCCATCTGAATAGCGGGAGGGCAGCAGATACGCAGTATTTT.

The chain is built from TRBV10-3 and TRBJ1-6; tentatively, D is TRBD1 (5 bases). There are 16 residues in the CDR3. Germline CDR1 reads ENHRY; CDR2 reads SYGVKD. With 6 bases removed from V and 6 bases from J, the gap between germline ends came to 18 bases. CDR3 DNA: TGTGCCATCAGGGGAGGGGTCGCGGGTGGTAATTCACCCCTCCACTTT. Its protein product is CAIRGGVAGGNSPLHF.

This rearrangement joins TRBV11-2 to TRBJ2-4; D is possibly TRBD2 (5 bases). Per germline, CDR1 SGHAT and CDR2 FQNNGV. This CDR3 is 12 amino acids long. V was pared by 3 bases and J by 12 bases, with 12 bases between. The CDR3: CASSFERGPQYF. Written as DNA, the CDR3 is TGTGCCAGCAGCTTCGAACGCGGGCCTCAGTACTTC.

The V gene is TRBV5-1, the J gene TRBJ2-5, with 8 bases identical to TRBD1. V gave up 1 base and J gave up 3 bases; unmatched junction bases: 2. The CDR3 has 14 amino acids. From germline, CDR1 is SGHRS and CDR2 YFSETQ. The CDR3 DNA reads TGCGCCAGCAGCTTGCAGGGGGCGGAAGAGACCCAGTACTTC. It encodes CASSLQGAEETQYF.

The DNA of the CDR3 is TGTGCCATCAGCTACGACAAGTCCAGCTATGGCTACACCTTC. This gives the protein CAISYDKSSYGYTF. V gene TRBV10-3 combines with J gene TRBJ1-2, with D unclear. Trimming cost V 6 bases and J 4 bases, with 15 bases left between them. CDR1 is ENHRY, CDR2 SYGVKD, per germline. The CDR3 spans 14 residues.

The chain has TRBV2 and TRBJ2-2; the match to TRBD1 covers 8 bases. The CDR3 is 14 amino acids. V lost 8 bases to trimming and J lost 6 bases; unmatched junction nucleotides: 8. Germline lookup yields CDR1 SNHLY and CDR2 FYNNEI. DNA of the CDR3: TGTGCCAGCGGGGCGGACAGGGCGGCCGGGGAGCTGTTTTTT. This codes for CASGADRAAGELFF. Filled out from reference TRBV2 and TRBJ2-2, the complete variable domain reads EPEVTQTPSHQVTQMGQEVILRCVPISNHLYFYWYRQILGQKVEFLVSFYNNEISEKSEIFDDQFSVERPDGSNFTLKIRSTKLEDSAMYFCASGADRAAGELFFGEGSRLTVL.

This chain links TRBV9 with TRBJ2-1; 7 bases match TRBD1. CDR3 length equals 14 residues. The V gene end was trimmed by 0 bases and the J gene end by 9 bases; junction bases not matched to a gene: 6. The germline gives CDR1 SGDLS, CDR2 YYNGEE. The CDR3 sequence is CASSVEPGGTEQFF. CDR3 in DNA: TGTGCCAGCAGCGTAGAGCCAGGGGGTACTGAGCAGTTCTTC.

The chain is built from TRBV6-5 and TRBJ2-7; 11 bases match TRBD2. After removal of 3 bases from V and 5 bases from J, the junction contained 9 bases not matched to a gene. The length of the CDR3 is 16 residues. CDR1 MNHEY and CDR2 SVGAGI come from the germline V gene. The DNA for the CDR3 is TGTGCCAGCAGTTATCATAGCGGGGGGGCCTCGGACGAGCAGTACTTC. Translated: CASSYHSGGASDEQYF.

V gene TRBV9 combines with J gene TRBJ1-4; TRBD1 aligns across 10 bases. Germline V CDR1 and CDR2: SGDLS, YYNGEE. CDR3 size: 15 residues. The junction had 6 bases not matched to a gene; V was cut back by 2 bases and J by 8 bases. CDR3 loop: CASSVDGTGDEKLFF. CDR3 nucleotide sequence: TGTGCCAGCAGCGTGGACGGGACAGGGGACGAAAAACTGTTTTTT.